This note documents a single T cell receptor (beta chain) sequence. The target antigen is unknown. The sample belongs to a study of PD-1 blockade in classical Hodgkin lymphoma. Overall study context: Patients got intravenous nivolumab 3 mg/kg every 2 weeks. General study findings and limits: Baseline diversity resembling that of newly diagnosed patients was seen in complete responders. Exclusion covered patients beginning nivolumab under 1 year post-ASCT. TCR diversity rose significantly by C4D1 in CD4+ but not CD8+ cells.

Per the germline V gene, CDR1 is SGHTA and CDR2 is FQGNSA. The CDR3 has 13 residues. V lost 7 bases, J lost 4 bases, and 13 bases lay in between. Every one of the patients relapsed after autologous stem cell transplantation (brentuximab vedotin exposure was variable). This table comes from immunoSEQ multiplex PCR, and its TCRdb copy is limited to in-frame clones, with some not included. The sample carries roughly 20,000 clones, approximately 74% recorded once. The V and J genes are TRBV7-2 and TRBJ1-1; D remains ambiguous. The sequence was collected from a human donor with classical Hodgkin lymphoma. The starting material was peripheral blood mononuclear cells (PBMCs), obtained at baseline. The CDR3 protein is CASTQIIGTEAFF. DNA of the CDR3: TGTGCCAGCACGCAAATCATTGGCACTGAAGCTTTCTTT.